Below, one T cell receptor beta chain is given with its context. This CDR3 comprises 19 residues. Trimming stripped 0 bases from V and 2 bases from J, with 17 bases between. Germline loops: CDR1 LGHNA, CDR2 YSLEER. This specimen comes from a study of glioma-infiltrating T cells. TCR alpha and beta CDR3 regions were amplified from RNA using iRepertoire nested multiplex PCR. One entry per CDR3 protein, called by TCRdb with MiXCR from the multiplex PCR reads. This table holds about 410,000 distinct CDR3 sequences, less than 50% found once. The rearrangement uses TRBV4-3 and TRBJ1-6; D possibly corresponds to TRBD1 (5 bases). The source of this sequence is a human donor with low-grade glioma or glioblastoma, undergoing nonglioma brain surgery, or in good health (not recorded which). The sequenced material came from glioma tissue, nonneoplastic brain tissue, or PBMCs (not recorded which). Written as DNA, the CDR3 is TGCGCCAGCAGCCAAGATCCCCGTGGCCGGGGCACCTATAATTCACCCCTCCACTTT. Translating gives CASSQDPRGRGTYNSPLHF.